This T cell receptor (beta chain) was recovered during a study of T cell responses to AZD1222 COVID-19 vaccine. TCRdb's table, derived via immunoSEQ multiplex PCR, lists solely in-frame clones and lacks some. The table lists 65,000 to 80,000 clones, 83% of them singletons. Germline V lookup: CDR1 LGHNA, CDR2 YSLEER. The CDR3 extends over 15 amino acids. V was pared by 6 bases and J by 3 bases, with 7 bases of the junction left unmatched. The sequenced sample was peripheral blood, obtained 28 days after the second AZD1222 dose. This chain links TRBV4-3 with TRBJ2-5; 10 bases are a match to TRBD2. The TCR comes from an adult who received the AZD1222 COVID-19 vaccine. CDR3 amino acids: CASRASGSVEETQYF. The CDR3 DNA follows: TGCGCCAGCAGGGCTAGCGGGAGCGTAGAAGAGACCCAGTACTTC.